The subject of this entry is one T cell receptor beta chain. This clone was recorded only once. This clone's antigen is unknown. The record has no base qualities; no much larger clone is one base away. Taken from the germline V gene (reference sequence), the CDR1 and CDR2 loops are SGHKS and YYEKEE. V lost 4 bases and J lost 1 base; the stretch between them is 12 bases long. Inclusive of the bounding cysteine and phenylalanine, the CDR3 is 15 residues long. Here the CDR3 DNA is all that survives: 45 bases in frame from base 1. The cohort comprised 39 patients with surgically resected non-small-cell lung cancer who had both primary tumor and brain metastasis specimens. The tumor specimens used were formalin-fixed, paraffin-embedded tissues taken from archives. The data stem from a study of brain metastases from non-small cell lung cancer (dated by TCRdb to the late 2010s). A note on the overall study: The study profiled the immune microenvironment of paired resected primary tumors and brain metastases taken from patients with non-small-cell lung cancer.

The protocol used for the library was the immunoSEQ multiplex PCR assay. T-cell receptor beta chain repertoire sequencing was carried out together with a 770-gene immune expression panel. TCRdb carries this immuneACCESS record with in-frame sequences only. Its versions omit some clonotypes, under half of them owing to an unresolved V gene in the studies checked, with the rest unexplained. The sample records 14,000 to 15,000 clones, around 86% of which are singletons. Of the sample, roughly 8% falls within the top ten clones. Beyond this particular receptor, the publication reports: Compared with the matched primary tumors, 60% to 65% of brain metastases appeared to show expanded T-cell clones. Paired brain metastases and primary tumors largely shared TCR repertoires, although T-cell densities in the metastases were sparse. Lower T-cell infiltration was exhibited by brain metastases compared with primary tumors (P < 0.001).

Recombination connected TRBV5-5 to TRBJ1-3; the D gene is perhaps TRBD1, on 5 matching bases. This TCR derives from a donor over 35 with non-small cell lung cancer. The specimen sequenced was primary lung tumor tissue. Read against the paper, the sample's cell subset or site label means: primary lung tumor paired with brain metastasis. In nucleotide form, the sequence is TGTGCCAGCAGCCTGCAAGGGGAATCTGGAAACACCATATATTTT. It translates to CASSLQGESGNTIYF. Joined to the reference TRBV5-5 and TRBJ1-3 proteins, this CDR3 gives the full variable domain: DAGVTQSPTHLIKTRGQQVTLRCSPISGHKSVSWYQQVLGQGPQFIFQYYEKEERGRGNFPDRFSARQFPNYSSELNVNALLLGDSALYLCASSLQGESGNTIYFGEGSWLTVV.